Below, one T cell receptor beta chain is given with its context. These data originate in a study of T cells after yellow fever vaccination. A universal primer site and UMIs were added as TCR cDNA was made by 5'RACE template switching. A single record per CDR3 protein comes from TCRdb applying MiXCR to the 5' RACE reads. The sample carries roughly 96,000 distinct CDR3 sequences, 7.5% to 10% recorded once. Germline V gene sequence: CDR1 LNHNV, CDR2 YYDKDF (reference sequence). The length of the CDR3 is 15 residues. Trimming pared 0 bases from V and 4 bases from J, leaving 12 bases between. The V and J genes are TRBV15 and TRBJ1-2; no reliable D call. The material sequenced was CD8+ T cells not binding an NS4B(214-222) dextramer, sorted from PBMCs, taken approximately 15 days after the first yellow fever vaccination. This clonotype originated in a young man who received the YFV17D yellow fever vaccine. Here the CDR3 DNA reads TGTGCCACCAGCAGAGACAAGGGTTCCCTCTATGGCTACACCTTC. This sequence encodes CATSRDKGSLYGYTF.